The 27 T cell receptor beta chains given below trace back to one sample, sequenced in a study of cytomegalovirus exposure and HLA in healthy donors. Amplification used 60 Vbeta primers and 13 Jbeta primers. TCRdb's table, derived via immunoSEQ multiplex PCR, lists solely in-frame clones and lacks some. The table has 95,000 to 150,000 clones, about 80% seen once. The sequenced sample consisted of PBMCs. The receptor set was obtained from a man aged 25-45 years in good health and CMV-seropositive.

This sequence joins TRBV10-3 and TRBJ2-7; no clear D gene. Germline CDR1 and CDR2: ENHRY and SYGVKD. V was cut by 6 bases and J by 6 bases, with 12 bases left in between. This CDR3 contains 12 residues. The CDR3: CAISGLPGEQYF. The CDR3 DNA is TGTGCCATCAGCGGATTGCCAGGCGAGCAGTACTTC.

The V and J genes are TRBV7-7 and TRBJ2-1, with D perhaps matching TRBD2 (5 bases). The germline V and J ends were trimmed by 1 base and 16 bases, with 17 bases remaining between them. The CDR3 is 13 residues long. Germline loops: CDR1 SSHAT, CDR2 FNYEAQ (reference sequence). The DNA for the CDR3 is TGTGCCAGCAGCTTAGGGCTCGACACGCGGGTTTTCTTC. Its translation is CASSLGLDTRVFF.

The chain links TRBV28 to TRBJ2-7, with 7 bases matching TRBD1. The CDR3 has 16 residues. V gave up 6 bases and J gave up 4 bases; unmatched junction bases: 15. The germline V gene has CDR1 MDHEN and CDR2 SYDVKM. This chain's CDR3 is CASSSVGGANRYEQYF. For the CDR3, the DNA is TGTGCCAGCAGCTCCGTAGGGGGCGCAAATCGGTACGAGCAGTACTTC.

The CDR3 is CASSLARRQDYEQYF. CDR3 coding DNA: TGTGCCAGCAGCTTGGCCCGACGACAGGACTACGAGCAGTACTTC. The V call is TRBV5-6, the J call TRBJ2-7; D may be TRBD1 (6 bases). This CDR3 comprises 15 residues. V shed 0 bases and J shed 3 bases, with 13 bases lying between them. Germline V gene data show CDR1 as SGHDT and CDR2 as YYEEEE.

This chain joins TRBV5-1 and TRBJ2-5, with a possible D match to TRBD1 (6 bases). CDR1 SGHRS and CDR2 YFSETQ come from the germline V gene. V was cut by 6 bases and J by 5 bases, with 14 bases left in between. The CDR3 runs to 13 residues. This CDR3 reads CASTPNQGETQYF. The DNA of the CDR3 is TGCGCCAGCACGCCGAATCAGGGGGAGACCCAGTACTTC. Using reference TRBV5-1 and TRBJ2-5 for the parts outside the CDR3, the full variable domain is KAGVTQTPRYLIKTRGQQVTLSCSPISGHRSVSWYQQTPGQGLQFLFEYFSETQRNKGNFPGRFSGRQFSNSRSEMNVSTLELGDSALYLCASTPNQGETQYFGPGTRLLVL.

This chain connects TRBV6-4 to TRBJ1-5; unclear D gene. CDR1 is MRHNA, CDR2 SNTAGT, per germline. The CDR3 is 13 residues long. Trimming shortened V by 5 bases and J by 0 bases, and 5 bases separated the two germline ends. The CDR3: CASSSNSNQPQHF. In DNA form, the CDR3 reads TGTGCCAGCAGTTCCAATAGCAATCAGCCCCAGCATTTT.

This clone was seen just once. J is TRBJ2-5 and V is TRBV2, with unresolved D. Trimming removed 5 bases from V and 5 bases from J, with 12 bases in between. The CDR3 covers 13 residues. The germline V gene encodes CDR1 SNHLY and CDR2 FYNNEI. The CDR3 sequence: CASSPQVVETQYF. The CDR3 coding sequence is TGTGCCAGCAGTCCGCAGGTTGTGGAGACCCAGTACTTC.

J is TRBJ2-5 and V is TRBV10-2; 8 positions match TRBD2. The CDR3 contains 18 residues. Germline V gives CDR1 WSHSY, CDR2 SAAADI. Germline trimming cut 0 bases from V and 4 bases from J; bases unmatched to any gene: 13. The CDR3 region has the DNA TGCGCCAGCAGTGAGTCGAGCGGGAGCCGGCGTAGGGGAGAGACCCAGTACTTC. Translated: CASSESSGSRRRGETQYF.

The rearrangement uses TRBV6-1 and TRBJ2-5; D is unclear. This CDR3 spans 12 amino acids. CDR1 and CDR2 from the germline V gene are MNHNS and SASEGT. Trimming took 1 base from V and 5 from J, leaving 5 bases between them. CDR3 DNA: TGTGCCAGCAGTGAAGTATTGGAGACCCAGTACTTC. Its protein is CASSEVLETQYF.

The chain uses TRBV6-1 and TRBJ2-1; TRBD2 matches at 7 bases. This CDR3 is built from 15 residues. V trimming: 8 bases; J trimming: 4 bases; junction bases outside the gene matches: 11. The germline CDR1 and CDR2 sequences are MNHNS and SASEGT. This CDR3 is CASGRDSQIYNEQFF. The CDR3 bases are TGTGCCAGCGGGAGGGACTCACAGATTTACAATGAGCAGTTCTTC.

This clone was seen only a few times. The V and J genes are TRBV7-3 and TRBJ1-1; D unresolved. Trimming removed 4 bases at V and 0 bases at J, with 6 bases between. In germline, CDR1 is SGHTA, CDR2 FQGTGA. This CDR3 spans 13 amino acids. The CDR3, as DNA: TGTGCCAGCAGCTCCGGGGTGAACACTGAAGCTTTCTTT. Translated, it gives CASSSGVNTEAFF.

V and J are TRBV6-1 and TRBJ1-1; D is undetermined. V lost 1 base and J lost 4, with 7 bases in between. Germline CDR1 is MNHNS and CDR2 is SASEGT. There are 13 residues in the CDR3. The CDR3: CASSEVGGTEAFF. CDR3 nucleotides: TGTGCCAGCAGTGAAGTTGGCGGCACTGAAGCTTTCTTT.

The chain employs TRBV7-3 and TRBJ1-2, with 9 bases aligning to TRBD1. Trimming cost V 1 base and J 8 bases; bases outside gene matches: 8. The germline CDR1 and CDR2 sequences are SGHTA and FQGTGA. There are 15 residues in the CDR3. The CDR3 protein is CASSLSATGGYGYTF. CDR3 coding DNA: TGTGCCAGCAGCTTAAGTGCGACAGGGGGGTACGGCTACACCTTC.

This chain uses TRBV25-1 with TRBJ1-2; TRBD1 might be the D (5 bases). The CDR3 is 14 residues long. Germline assignment: CDR1 MGHDK and CDR2 SYGVNS. Trimming took off 5 bases at V and 4 bases at J, with 14 bases between the two ends. The CDR3 nucleotides are TGTGCCAGCAGTACCAGGGTGATGGGCTATGGCTACACCTTC. Translating it yields CASSTRVMGYGYTF.

This chain connects TRBV4-1 to TRBJ2-1; TRBD2 matches 10 bases. This CDR3 contains 16 residues. Germline CDR1 reads MGHRA; CDR2 reads YSYEKL. V was pared by 4 bases and J by 3 bases, with 6 bases of the junction left unmatched. The CDR3 loop reads CASSRPGLADYNEQFF. The CDR3 DNA reads as TGCGCCAGCAGCCGACCCGGACTAGCGGACTACAATGAGCAGTTCTTC.

This clone was found a few times. The chain couples TRBV6-1 to TRBJ2-2; the D is unclear. The V end was cut by 6 bases, the J end by 1 base, with 9 bases between. Per the germline V gene, CDR1 is MNHNS and CDR2 is SASEGT. The CDR3 runs 14 residues. The CDR3 loop is CASSQNRNTGELFF. CDR3 nucleotide sequence: TGTGCCAGCAGCCAGAACAGGAACACCGGGGAGCTGTTTTTT.

This sequence joins TRBV7-6 and TRBJ2-1; 15 bases map to TRBD2. V shed 5 bases and J 10 bases; nucleotides not matched to a gene: 12. Germline V gene lookup returns CDR1 SGHVS and CDR2 FNYEAQ. The CDR3 consists of 17 residues. DNA for the CDR3: TGTGCCAGCAGCCCCGTCGGACTAGCGGGGGGGCCGCTGGAGCAGTTCTTC. Translation gives CASSPVGLAGGPLEQFF.

This clone was picked up a small number of times. The rearrangement joins TRBV9 to TRBJ1-5, with 10 bases lining up with TRBD1. The germline V gene has CDR1 SGDLS and CDR2 YYNGEE. J was trimmed by 1 base and V by 1 base; bases with no gene match: 14. This CDR3 spans 20 amino acids. The CDR3 spells CASSVTKNRDRGVSNQPQHF. The DNA of the CDR3 is TGTGCCAGCAGCGTAACCAAGAACCGGGACAGGGGTGTGAGCAATCAGCCCCAGCATTTT.

This clone has just one count. This chain uses TRBV27 with TRBJ2-3; 11 bases are shared with TRBD2. This CDR3 spans 19 amino acids. With V trimmed by 0 bases and J by 0 bases, 8 bases remained unmatched. The V gene's germline CDR1 is MNHEY and CDR2 SMNVEV (reference sequence). The CDR3 here is CASSLSSSGGRTSTDTQYF. CDR3 nucleotides: TGTGCCAGCAGTTTATCATCTAGCGGGGGGCGAACTAGCACAGATACGCAGTATTTT.

Concerning this clone: This sample includes further DNA sequences coding for the same CDR3. The chain employs TRBV11-2 and TRBJ2-5; 14 positions agree with TRBD2. This CDR3 comprises 17 residues. Germline CDR1 is SGHAT and CDR2 is FQNNGV. The trim removed 0 bases at V and 7 bases at J, leaving 7 bases unmatched. CDR3 DNA sequence: TGTGCCAGCAGCTTAGACTGGACTAGCGGGGGGTCTTTGACCCAGTACTTC. Translation: CASSLDWTSGGSLTQYF. Complete variable domain (other parts from reference TRBV11-2 and TRBJ2-5): EAGVAQSPRYKIIEKRQSVAFWCNPISGHATLYWYQQILGQGPKLLIQFQNNGVVDDSQLPKDRFSAERLKGVDSTLKIQPAKLEDSAVYLCASSLDWTSGGSLTQYFGPGTRLLVL.

This clone was recorded only once. This chain joins TRBV5-8 and TRBJ1-5, with TRBD1 matching over 7 bases. CDR1 SGHTS and CDR2 YDEGEE come from the germline V gene. V shed 7 bases, J shed 2 bases, and the junction held 9 bases outside the gene matches. The CDR3 covers 15 residues. The CDR3 nucleotides read TGTGCCAGCGCCCAAGTTGGGACAGGCAATCAGCCCCAGCATTTT. Amino acids: CASAQVGTGNQPQHF.

This clone showed up just a few times. The CDR3 loop is CASSLRSGITPREAFF. For the CDR3, the DNA is TGTGCCAGCAGCTTACGGAGTGGTATTACACCAAGGGAAGCTTTCTTT. The chain uses TRBV7-7 and TRBJ1-1, with D unclear. Germline CDR1 is SSHAT and CDR2 is FNYEAQ (reference sequence). The germline V and J ends were trimmed by 2 bases and 8 bases, with 21 bases remaining between them. This CDR3 has 16 residues.

The V call is TRBV6-5, the J call TRBJ2-7, with 12 bases that match TRBD1. The germline gives CDR1 MNHEY, CDR2 SVGAGI. The junction had 2 bases not matched to a gene; V was cut back by 2 bases and J by 0 bases. CDR3 length: 16 residues. The CDR3 protein is CASSYGTGGLSYEQYF. DNA for the CDR3: TGTGCCAGCAGTTACGGGACAGGGGGCCTCTCCTACGAGCAGTACTTC.

The rearrangement joins TRBV6-1 to TRBJ2-7; 7 nucleotides agree with TRBD1. Looked up from germline, CDR1 is MNHNS and CDR2 is SASEGT. The CDR3 consists of 14 residues. The V segment lost 6 bases and the J segment 5 bases; nucleotides outside the gene matches: 10. The CDR3, as DNA: TGTGCCAGCAGGAATCAACAGGGGCTCGACGAGCAGTACTTC. It is translated as CASRNQQGLDEQYF.

This clone has more than one count but fewer than ten. The V call is TRBV2, the J call TRBJ1-5, with TRBD1 identical over 9 bases. There are 16 residues in the CDR3. The ends lost 5 bases at V and 4 bases at J; junction bases unmatched: 9. CDR1 SNHLY and CDR2 FYNNEI come from the germline V gene. This CDR3 is CASSQLRGQGNQPQHF. The CDR3, as DNA: TGTGCCAGCAGTCAACTAAGAGGACAGGGGAATCAGCCCCAGCATTTT. Drawing the rest from reference TRBV2 and TRBJ1-5, the complete variable domain is EPEVTQTPSHQVTQMGQEVILRCVPISNHLYFYWYRQILGQKVEFLVSFYNNEISEKSEIFDDQFSVERPDGSNFTLKIRSTKLEDSAMYFCASSQLRGQGNQPQHFGDGTRLSIL.

The chain combines TRBV28 with TRBJ1-5, with 8 bases that match TRBD1. This CDR3 is built from 15 residues. V was pared by 6 bases and J by 6 bases, with 10 bases of the junction left unmatched. Germline assignment: CDR1 MDHEN and CDR2 SYDVKM. The CDR3 DNA reads as TGTGCCAGCAGCTCCCCCGGACAGGGATCTCAGCCCCAGCATTTT. Translation: CASSSPGQGSQPQHF.

The chain combines TRBV7-9 with TRBJ2-5; 7 bases agree with TRBD2. With V trimmed by 0 bases and J by 5 bases, 6 bases remained unmatched. Germline V gene sequence: CDR1 SEHNR, CDR2 FQNEAQ (reference sequence). The CDR3 sequence is 15 residues long. The CDR3 nucleotides read TGTGCCAGCAGCTTAGCGGGGGGGGTTCAGGAGACCCAGTACTTC. This gives the protein CASSLAGGVQETQYF.